This T cell receptor beta chain appears in the sequencing data of a study of T cell responses to AZD1222 COVID-19 vaccine. Whole-study findings and limits: Donors skewed white British and female; clonal diversity was possibly underestimated.

This CDR3 has 15 residues. CDR1 SGHNT and CDR2 YYREEE come from the germline V gene (reference sequence). V was shortened by 2 bases and J by 6 bases, with 15 bases between the two germline ends. On this clone itself: Its antigen is not known.

The table came from immunoSEQ multiplex PCR; TCRdb's copy has only in-frame clones and leaves some out. The sample contains about 120,000 clones, about 90% of which appear only once. This TCR was sampled from an adult in good health. The specimen was peripheral blood, collected on day 0 of AZD1222 vaccination. This rearrangement joins TRBV5-4 to TRBJ2-1, with D possibly TRBD1 on 6 matching bases. CDR3 sequence (DNA): TGTGCCAGCAGCTTCTTTCAGGGGCTGAGCAATGAGCAGTTCTTC. This codes for CASSFFQGLSNEQFF. The entire variable domain, with the rest obtained from reference TRBV5-4 and TRBJ2-1, is as follows: ETGVTQSPTHLIKTRGQQVTLRCSSQSGHNTVSWYQQALGQGPQFIFQYYREEENGRGNFPPRFSGLQFPNYSSELNVNALELDDSALYLCASSFFQGLSNEQFFGPGTRLTVL.